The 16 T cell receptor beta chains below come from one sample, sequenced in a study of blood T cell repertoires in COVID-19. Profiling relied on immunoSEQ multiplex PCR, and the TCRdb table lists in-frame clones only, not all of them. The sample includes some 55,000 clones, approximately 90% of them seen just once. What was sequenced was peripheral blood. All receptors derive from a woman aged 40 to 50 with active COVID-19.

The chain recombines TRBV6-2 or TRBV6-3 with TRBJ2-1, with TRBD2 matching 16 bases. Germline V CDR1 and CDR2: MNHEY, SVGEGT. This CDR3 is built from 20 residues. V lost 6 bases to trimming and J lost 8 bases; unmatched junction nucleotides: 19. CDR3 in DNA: TGTGCCAGCAGCCGTTACCAGCCCGAGGGACTAGCGGGGGGGTTCCATGAGCAGTTCTTC. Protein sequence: CASSRYQPEGLAGGFHEQFF.

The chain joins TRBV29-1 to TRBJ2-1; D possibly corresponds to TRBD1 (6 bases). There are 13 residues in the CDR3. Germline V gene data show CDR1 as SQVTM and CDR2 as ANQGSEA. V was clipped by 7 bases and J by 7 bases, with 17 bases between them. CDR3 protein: CSGRFNRGNEQFF. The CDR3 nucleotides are TGCAGCGGACGCTTTAATAGGGGGAATGAGCAGTTCTTC.

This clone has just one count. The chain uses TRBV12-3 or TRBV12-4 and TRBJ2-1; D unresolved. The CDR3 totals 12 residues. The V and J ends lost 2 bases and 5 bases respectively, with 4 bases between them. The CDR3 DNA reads TGTGCCAGCAGTTTATCTCACAATGAGCAGTTCTTC. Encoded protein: CASSLSHNEQFF.

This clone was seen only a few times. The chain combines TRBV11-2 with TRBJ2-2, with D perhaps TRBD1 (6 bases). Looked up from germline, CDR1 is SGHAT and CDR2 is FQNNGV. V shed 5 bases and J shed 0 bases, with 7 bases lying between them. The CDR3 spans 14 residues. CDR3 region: CASSRTANTGELFF. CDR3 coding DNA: TGTGCCAGCAGCCGGACAGCGAACACCGGGGAGCTGTTTTTT.

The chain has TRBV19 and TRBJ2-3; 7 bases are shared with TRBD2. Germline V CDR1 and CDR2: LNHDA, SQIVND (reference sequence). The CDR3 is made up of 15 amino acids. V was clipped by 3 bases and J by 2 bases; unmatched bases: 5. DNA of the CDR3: TGTGCCAGTAGTATCCGAAGCGGGGTCACAGATACGCAGTATTTT. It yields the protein CASSIRSGVTDTQYF.

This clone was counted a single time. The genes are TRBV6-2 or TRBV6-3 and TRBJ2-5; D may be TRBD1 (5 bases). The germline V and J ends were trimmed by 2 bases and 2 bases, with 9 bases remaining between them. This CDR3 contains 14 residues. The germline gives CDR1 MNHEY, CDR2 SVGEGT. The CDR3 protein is CASSYGQGQETQYF. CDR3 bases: TGTGCCAGCAGTTACGGTCAGGGTCAAGAGACCCAGTACTTC.

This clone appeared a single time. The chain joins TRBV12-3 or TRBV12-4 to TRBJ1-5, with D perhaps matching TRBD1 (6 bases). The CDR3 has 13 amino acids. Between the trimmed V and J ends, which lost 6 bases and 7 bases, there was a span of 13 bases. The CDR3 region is CASREGQLQPQHF. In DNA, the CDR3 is TGTGCCAGCAGGGAAGGACAGCTCCAGCCCCAGCATTTT.

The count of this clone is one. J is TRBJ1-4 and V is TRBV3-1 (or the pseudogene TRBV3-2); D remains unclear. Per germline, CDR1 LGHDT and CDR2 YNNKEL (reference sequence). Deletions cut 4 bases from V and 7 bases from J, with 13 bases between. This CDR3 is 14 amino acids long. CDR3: CASSPRRSGEKLFF. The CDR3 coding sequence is TGTGCCAGCAGCCCCCGTCGGTCTGGTGAAAAACTGTTTTTT.

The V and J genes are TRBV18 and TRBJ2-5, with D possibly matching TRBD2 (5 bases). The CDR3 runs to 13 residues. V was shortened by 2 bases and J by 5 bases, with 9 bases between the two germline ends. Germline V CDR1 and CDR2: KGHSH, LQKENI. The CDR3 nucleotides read TGTGCCAGCTCACCATTGAGGGATGAGACCCAGTACTTC. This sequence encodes CASSPLRDETQYF.

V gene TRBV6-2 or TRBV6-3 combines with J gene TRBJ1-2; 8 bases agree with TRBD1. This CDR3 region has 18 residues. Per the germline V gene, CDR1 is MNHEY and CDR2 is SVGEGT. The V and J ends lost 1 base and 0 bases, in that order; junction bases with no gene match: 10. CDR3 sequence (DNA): TGTGCCAGCAGTTACTTGGGACAGGTAGCTGAGACTAACTATGGCTACACCTTC. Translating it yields CASSYLGQVAETNYGYTF.

The CDR3 protein is CASSYLSGRETQYF. The CDR3 DNA reads TGTGCCAGCAGTTACCTTAGCGGGCGAGAGACCCAGTACTTC. The rearrangement links TRBV6-6 to TRBJ2-5; 7 bases match TRBD2. CDR1 and CDR2 from the germline V gene are MNHNY and SVGAGI (reference sequence). J gave up 4 bases and V 2 bases, and 4 bases lay outside the gene matches. This CDR3 contains 14 residues.

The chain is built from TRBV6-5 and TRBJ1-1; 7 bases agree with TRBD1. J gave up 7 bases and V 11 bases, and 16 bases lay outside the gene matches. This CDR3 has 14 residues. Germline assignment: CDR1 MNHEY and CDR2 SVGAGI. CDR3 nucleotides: TGTGCCGTAGGACAGGTCCGCGAGGGGGGTGAAGCTTTCTTT. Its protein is CAVGQVREGGEAFF.

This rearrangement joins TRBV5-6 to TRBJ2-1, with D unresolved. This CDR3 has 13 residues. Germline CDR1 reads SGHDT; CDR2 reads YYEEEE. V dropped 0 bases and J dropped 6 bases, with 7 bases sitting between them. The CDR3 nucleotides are TGTGCCAGCAGCTTGGGCAGAGGCAATGAGCAGTTCTTC. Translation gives CASSLGRGNEQFF. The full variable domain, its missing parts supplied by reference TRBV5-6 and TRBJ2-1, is DAGVTQSPTHLIKTRGQQVTLRCSPKSGHDTVSWYQQALGQGPQFIFQYYEEEERQRGNFPDRFSGHQFPNYSSELNVNALLLGDSALYLCASSLGRGNEQFFGPGTRLTVL.

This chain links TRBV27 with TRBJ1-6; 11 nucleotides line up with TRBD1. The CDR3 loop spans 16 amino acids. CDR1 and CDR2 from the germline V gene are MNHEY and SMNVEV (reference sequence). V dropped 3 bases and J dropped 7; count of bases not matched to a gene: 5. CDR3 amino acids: CASSFNGQGANSPLHF. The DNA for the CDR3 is TGTGCCAGCAGTTTCAACGGACAGGGGGCGAATTCACCCCTCCACTTT.

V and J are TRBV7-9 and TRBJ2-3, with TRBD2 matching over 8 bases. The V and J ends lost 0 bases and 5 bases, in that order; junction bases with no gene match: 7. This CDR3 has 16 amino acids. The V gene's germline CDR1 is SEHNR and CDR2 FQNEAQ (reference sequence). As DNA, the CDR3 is TGTGCCAGCAGCTTAGCGGACGGGGGGGCCAGAGATACGCAGTATTTT. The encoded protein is CASSLADGGARDTQYF.

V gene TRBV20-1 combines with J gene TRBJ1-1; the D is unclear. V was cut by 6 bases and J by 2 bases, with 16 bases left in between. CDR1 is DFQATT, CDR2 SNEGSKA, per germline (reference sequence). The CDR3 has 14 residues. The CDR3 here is CSASLSPSNTEAFF. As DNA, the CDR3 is TGCAGTGCAAGTCTTTCACCGAGCAACACTGAAGCTTTCTTT.